Shown below are 27 T cell receptor beta chains from a single sample sequenced in a study of blood T cell repertoires in COVID-19. TCRdb's table, derived via immunoSEQ multiplex PCR, lists solely in-frame clones and lacks some. The top ten clones hold around 3.4% of a sample with a few hundred thousand clones, approximately 81% of them seen once. The material sequenced was peripheral blood. These receptors originate from a woman between 18 and 29 years old with acute or convalescent COVID-19.

The chain has TRBV7-9 and TRBJ1-1, with 7 bases fitting TRBD1. This CDR3 contains 12 residues. Trimming removed 1 base from V and 7 bases from J; junction bases left unmatched: 0. Germline V gives CDR1 SEHNR, CDR2 FQNEAQ (reference sequence). The CDR3 DNA follows: TGTGCCAGCAGCTTAGGGGACAGTGAAGCTTTCTTT. It encodes CASSLGDSEAFF.

V gene TRBV7-9 combines with J gene TRBJ1-4; the D gene is possibly TRBD1 (5 bases). Germline V gene data show CDR1 as SEHNR and CDR2 as FQNEAQ (reference sequence). The CDR3 runs 14 residues. V gave up 4 bases and J gave up 8 bases, with 14 bases separating them. The CDR3 DNA reads as TGTGCCAGCAGCTACACGGGGGATGAGGAAAAACTGTTTTTT. Translated, it gives CASSYTGDEEKLFF.

The chain uses TRBV9 and TRBJ2-1, with unresolved D. Germline values: CDR1 SGDLS, CDR2 YYNGEE. V lost 0 bases and J 5 bases, leaving 6 bases between the germline ends. This CDR3 region has 13 residues. CDR3 bases: TGTGCCAGCAGCGTAGGGCAGAACAATGAGCAGTTCTTC. It encodes CASSVGQNNEQFF.

The chain carries TRBV7-9 and TRBJ1-1; 10 bases line up with TRBD1. Germline CDR1 SEHNR, CDR2 FQNEAQ (reference sequence). J lost 3 bases, V lost 4 bases, and 5 bases had no gene match. The CDR3 has 15 amino acids. In DNA form, the CDR3 reads TGTGCCAGCAGCTCTAGACAGGGGGCGGACACTGAAGCTTTCTTT. Its translation is CASSSRQGADTEAFF.

The table lists this clone with a few counts. V usage is TRBV5-6 and J usage is TRBJ2-5; 12 nucleotides agree with TRBD2. Germline CDR1 and CDR2: SGHDT and YYEEEE. V gave up 7 bases and J gave up 4 bases; unmatched junction bases: 8. The CDR3 has 15 residues. The CDR3 sequence: CASHEPGLAGETQYF. The CDR3 region has the DNA TGTGCCAGCCACGAACCGGGACTAGCGGGAGAGACCCAGTACTTC. The variable domain in full, with the rest retrieved from reference TRBV5-6 and TRBJ2-5, is DAGVTQSPTHLIKTRGQQVTLRCSPKSGHDTVSWYQQALGQGPQFIFQYYEEEERQRGNFPDRFSGHQFPNYSSELNVNALLLGDSALYLCASHEPGLAGETQYFGPGTRLLVL.

CDR3 nucleotides: TGTGCCTGGAGACCTCTAGTCTCCTACAATGAGCAGTTCTTC. Translating gives CAWRPLVSYNEQFF. The genes are TRBV30 and TRBJ2-1; D is uncertain. Trimming shortened V by 3 bases and J by 0 bases, and 9 bases separated the two germline ends. CDR3 length equals 14 residues. Germline lookup yields CDR1 GTSNPN and CDR2 SVGIG (reference sequence).

CDR3 sequence (DNA): TGTGCCAGCAGATCGGGTCCATCCTACGAGCAGTACTTC. Its translation is CASRSGPSYEQYF. This chain uses TRBV25-1 with TRBJ2-7; D is ambiguous. V was pared by 6 bases and J by 1 base, with 10 bases between. The CDR3 has 13 amino acids. CDR1 is MGHDK and CDR2 is SYGVNS in the germline V gene.

The V and J genes are TRBV3-1 (or the pseudogene TRBV3-2) and TRBJ2-1, with TRBD2 matching 8 bases. V was pared by 3 bases and J by 9 bases, with 13 bases of the junction left unmatched. CDR3 size: 16 residues. Germline assignment: CDR1 LGHDT and CDR2 YNNKEL (reference sequence). CDR3 loop: CASSQGVPNSGSEQFF. The DNA of the CDR3 is TGTGCCAGCAGCCAGGGTGTACCTAACAGCGGGAGTGAGCAGTTCTTC.

The chain is built from TRBV5-1 and TRBJ1-2; 7 nucleotides line up with TRBD1. The CDR3 contains 14 residues. Germline loops: CDR1 SGHRS, CDR2 YFSETQ. Trimming removed 1 base from V and 5 bases from J; junction bases left unmatched: 5. The DNA for the CDR3 is TGCGCCAGCAGCTTGAGTCCAGGGGGGTATGGCTACACCTTC. Its translation is CASSLSPGGYGYTF.

The chain recombines TRBV4-1 with TRBJ1-1; TRBD1 matches at 9 bases. V shed 4 bases and J 9 bases; nucleotides not matched to a gene: 15. Germline V gives CDR1 MGHRA, CDR2 YSYEKL. CDR3 length equals 16 residues. CDR3 in DNA: TGCGCCAGCAGCCCGAGACAGGGGGGCAGGGTTCAGCAAGCTTTCTTT. Translation: CASSPRQGGRVQQAFF.

The chain is built from TRBV5-6 and TRBJ1-6; D might be TRBD1 (5 bases). The CDR3 is made up of 16 amino acids. The germline V and J ends were trimmed by 0 bases and 11 bases, with 18 bases remaining between them. Germline-derived CDR1 and CDR2 are SGHDT and YYEEEE. The CDR3 DNA sequence: TGTGCCAGCAGCTTGGTGTGGGCAGGACATGGTCCACCCCTCCACTTT. Protein: CASSLVWAGHGPPLHF.

This chain links TRBV2 with TRBJ1-2; D is undetermined. Trimming removed 5 bases at V and 7 bases at J, with 8 bases between. The CDR3 runs 11 residues. Per germline, CDR1 SNHLY and CDR2 FYNNEI. DNA of the CDR3: TGTGCCAGCAGTTCCTTCGTTGGCTACACCTTC. Protein product: CASSSFVGYTF.

This sequence joins TRBV3-1 (or the pseudogene TRBV3-2) and TRBJ1-5; D might be TRBD1 (6 bases). The ends were cut back, 3 bases at V and 0 bases at J, with 9 bases in the middle. Germline V gene data show CDR1 as LGHDT and CDR2 as YNNKEL (reference sequence). The CDR3 runs 15 residues. CDR3 amino acids: CASSQGANSNQPQHF. The CDR3 DNA reads TGTGCCAGCAGCCAGGGGGCTAATAGCAATCAGCCCCAGCATTTT.

V usage is TRBV13 and J usage is TRBJ1-1; weak D call: TRBD1 (5 bases). The CDR3 is made up of 18 amino acids. Germline assignment: CDR1 PRHDT and CDR2 FYEKMQ (reference sequence). The ends were cut back, 2 bases at V and 2 bases at J, with 21 bases in the middle. CDR3 nucleotide sequence: TGTGCCAGCAGCTTACAGCGGAGCAGGGAGGTTCATAACACTGAAGCTTTCTTT. This encodes CASSLQRSREVHNTEAFF.

The chain employs TRBV3-1 (or the pseudogene TRBV3-2) and TRBJ2-1; the D gene is possibly TRBD1 (6 bases). The CDR3 has 14 amino acids. Trimming took off 0 bases at V and 6 bases at J, with 9 bases between the two ends. Germline CDR1 and CDR2: LGHDT and YNNKEL (reference sequence). The CDR3 DNA reads TGTGCCAGCAGCCAAGAGAACAGGGTCAATGAGCAGTTCTTC. Its protein product is CASSQENRVNEQFF.

This clone was observed a handful of times. The chain carries TRBV4-1 and TRBJ1-1; possible D gene TRBD1, 6 bases. The CDR3 sequence is 15 residues long. Germline CDR1 is MGHRA and CDR2 is YSYEKL. Trimming stripped 1 base from V and 4 bases from J, with 13 bases between. The CDR3 DNA reads TGCGCCAGCAGCCAAGTGGGGGCGCAGGGCACTGAAGCTTTCTTT. Translated, it gives CASSQVGAQGTEAFF.

The chain couples TRBV4-2 to TRBJ1-1, with D perhaps matching TRBD1 (6 bases). Per the germline V gene, CDR1 is LGHNA and CDR2 is YNFKEQ. This CDR3 spans 14 amino acids. Trimming shortened V by 1 base and J by 4 bases, and 10 bases separated the two germline ends. The CDR3 region has the DNA TGTGCCAGCAGCCAAGGTCTAGGGGGCACTGAAGCTTTCTTT. Protein sequence: CASSQGLGGTEAFF.

The V gene is TRBV5-1, the J gene TRBJ1-2, with TRBD1 matching over 7 bases. The germline gives CDR1 SGHRS, CDR2 YFSETQ. The CDR3 is 15 amino acids. After removal of 0 bases from V and 1 base from J, the junction contained 3 bases not matched to a gene. The CDR3 region is CASSLAAGGNYGYTF. The CDR3 DNA reads TGCGCCAGCAGCTTGGCGGCAGGGGGTAACTATGGCTACACCTTC.

This chain joins TRBV4-1 and TRBJ1-1; no clear D gene. There are 15 residues in the CDR3. V was shortened by 1 base and J by 7 bases, with 16 bases between the two germline ends. The germline gives CDR1 MGHRA, CDR2 YSYEKL. The CDR3 DNA is TGCGCCAGCAGCCAAGGGATAGGACTGAGCAGTGAAGCTTTCTTT. Residues: CASSQGIGLSSEAFF.

V and J are TRBV9 and TRBJ2-3; no definite D call. V lost 0 bases, J lost 2 bases, and 10 bases lay in between. This CDR3 region has 15 residues. Germline lookup yields CDR1 SGDLS and CDR2 YYNGEE. CDR3 DNA sequence: TGTGCCAGCAGCGTAGCTGGCAGATACACAGATACGCAGTATTTT. Protein sequence: CASSVAGRYTDTQYF.

This clone was counted a single time. The chain has TRBV7-9 and TRBJ2-7, with D maybe TRBD1 (6 bases). The CDR3 has 15 amino acids. V dropped 3 bases and J dropped 7 bases, with 19 bases sitting between them. Germline CDR1 SEHNR, CDR2 FQNEAQ (reference sequence). The CDR3 is CASSFHPDSWREQYF. CDR3 sequence (DNA): TGTGCCAGCAGCTTCCACCCGGACAGTTGGAGGGAGCAGTACTTC.

The chain is built from TRBV9 and TRBJ2-3; 9 bases match TRBD1. The CDR3 is 15 amino acids. V shed 4 bases, J shed 1 base, and the junction held 4 bases outside the gene matches. From germline, CDR1 is SGDLS and CDR2 YYNGEE. CDR3 DNA sequence: TGTGCCAGCAGCACCCGGGACAGGGGCACAGATACGCAGTATTTT. It is translated as CASSTRDRGTDTQYF.

The V gene is TRBV2, the J gene TRBJ2-5; 12 positions agree with TRBD1. Germline V gene data show CDR1 as SNHLY and CDR2 as FYNNEI. V lost 5 bases and J lost 4; bases outside the gene matches: 5. This CDR3 has 15 amino acids. CDR3 bases: TGTGCCAGCAGTAAGGGACAGGGGGCCCGAGAGACCCAGTACTTC. This gives the protein CASSKGQGARETQYF.

The sample holds a few counts of this clone. This chain uses TRBV19 with TRBJ1-6, with D possibly TRBD1 on 6 matching bases. Between the trimmed V and J ends, which lost 6 bases and 8 bases, there was a span of 17 bases. CDR3 length equals 15 residues. The germline V gene encodes CDR1 LNHDA and CDR2 SQIVND (reference sequence). The chain's CDR3 is CASRGTRRGYSPLHF. The CDR3 bases are TGTGCCAGTAGGGGAACCCGCAGGGGCTATTCACCCCTCCACTTT.

The gene calls are TRBV7-9 and TRBJ1-4, with D perhaps TRBD1 (5 bases). CDR3 length: 15 amino acids. Germline V gives CDR1 SEHNR, CDR2 FQNEAQ (reference sequence). V was pared by 7 bases and J by 6 bases, with 18 bases between. In DNA form, the CDR3 reads TGTGCCAGCACCGGGCGGCGGGGGGAAGATGAAAAACTGTTTTTT. It yields the protein CASTGRRGEDEKLFF.

This clone was seen a single time. CDR3 sequence reads: CASSFGQENEKLFF. The CDR3 region has the DNA TGTGCCAGCAGTTTCGGACAGGAGAATGAAAAACTGTTTTTT. This sequence joins TRBV27 and TRBJ1-4; 7 bases fit TRBD1. V shed 3 bases, J shed 5 bases, and the junction held 3 bases outside the gene matches. Looked up from germline, CDR1 is MNHEY and CDR2 is SMNVEV (reference sequence). The CDR3 is 14 residues long.

This rearrangement joins TRBV27 to TRBJ1-4; possible D gene TRBD1, 6 bases. V dropped 2 bases and J dropped 10 bases, with 17 bases sitting between them. Germline values: CDR1 MNHEY, CDR2 SMNVEV (reference sequence). CDR3 length: 15 amino acids. This CDR3 is CASSLPNKGEVKLFF. CDR3 in DNA: TGTGCCAGCAGTTTACCTAACAAGGGGGAAGTAAAACTGTTTTTT.